This entry lists 12 T cell receptor beta chains sequenced from one sample in a study of T-cell reconstitution after alpha-beta-depleted transplantation in children. It was with unique molecular identifiers that the TCRbeta library was prepared. TCRdb used MiXCR to reprocess the PCR reads, holding one entry per CDR3 protein. Of 450,000 to 500,000 distinct CDR3 sequences detected, 9.5% to 15% appear once; the ten largest clones hold approximately 5.4%. This material consisted of PBMCs from the stem cell graft donor, taken from the stem cell graft. These receptors came from a human donor who donated a stem cell graft to a child with combined immunodeficiency.

The rearrangement uses TRBV9 and TRBJ2-7; weak D call: TRBD1 (5 bases). V lost 0 bases and J 0 bases, leaving 16 bases between the germline ends. The length of the CDR3 is 17 residues. CDR1 is SGDLS and CDR2 is YYNGEE in the germline V gene. This CDR3 is CASSVGDQGFGSYEQYF. In nucleotides, the CDR3 is TGTGCCAGCAGCGTAGGGGATCAGGGATTCGGCTCCTACGAGCAGTACTTC.

This clonotype was observed a few times. The V gene is TRBV5-8, the J gene TRBJ2-5, with TRBD1 matching 9 bases. The germline V gene has CDR1 SGHTS and CDR2 YDEGEE. This CDR3 region has 17 residues. J lost 5 bases, V lost 6 bases, and 17 bases had no gene match. CDR3 sequence (DNA): TGTGCCAGCACCCAATTGACAGGGGGTATCCGAGCGGAGACCCAGTACTTC. Encoded protein: CASTQLTGGIRAETQYF.

The chain is built from TRBV12-3 or TRBV12-4 and TRBJ2-1, with 11 bases identical to TRBD2. CDR3 length: 15 residues. J was trimmed by 9 bases and V by 5 bases; bases with no gene match: 9. The CDR3 coding sequence is TGTGCCAGCAGTCCGGGGATAGCGGGGGGGCCTGAGCAGTTCTTC. This translates into CASSPGIAGGPEQFF.

This clonotype was recorded at least ten times. V usage is TRBV6-4 and J usage is TRBJ2-1; the match to TRBD1 covers 11 bases. Trimming removed 3 bases from V and 9 bases from J; junction bases left unmatched: 10. This CDR3 is built from 16 residues. CDR1 is MRHNA and CDR2 is SNTAGT in the germline V gene. CDR3 loop: CASSEGDGQGASEQFF. The CDR3 DNA sequence: TGTGCCAGCAGTGAAGGGGACGGACAGGGGGCGAGTGAGCAGTTCTTC.

J is TRBJ1-4 and V is TRBV18; TRBD1 agrees at 8 bases. J lost 7 bases, V lost 0 bases, and 7 bases had no gene match. The CDR3 contains 16 residues. Germline CDR1 is KGHSH and CDR2 is LQKENI. This chain's CDR3 is CASSPPGQGATEKLFF. In nucleotides, the CDR3 is TGTGCCAGCTCACCACCCGGCCAGGGGGCGACTGAAAAACTGTTTTTT.

This clonotype was counted ten times or more. This chain connects TRBV12-3 or TRBV12-4 to TRBJ2-7; no firm D call. V was clipped by 4 bases and J by 4 bases, with 11 bases between them. This CDR3 contains 13 residues. CDR3 sequence reads: CASSSLALYEQYF. The CDR3 DNA sequence: TGTGCCAGCAGTTCCTTAGCCCTTTACGAGCAGTACTTC.

A few counts support this clonotype. The chain employs TRBV12-3 or TRBV12-4 and TRBJ2-5; TRBD1 might be the D (5 bases). The CDR3 spans 14 residues. Trimming removed 6 bases at V and 4 bases at J, with 15 bases between. CDR3 bases: TGTGCCAGCAGCCCAGGGCTGGGTGGAGAGACCCAGTACTTC. This codes for CASSPGLGGETQYF.

CDR3 amino acids: CASSHGGTETQYF. The CDR3, as DNA: TGTGCCAGCAGTCACGGGGGTACCGAGACCCAGTACTTC. The chain links TRBV12-3 or TRBV12-4 to TRBJ2-5; TRBD2 is a possible D gene (6 bases). With 5 bases removed from V and 5 bases from J, the gap between germline ends came to 12 bases. The CDR3 runs to 13 residues.

Many counts were recorded for this clonotype. The chain carries TRBV25-1 and TRBJ1-4; TRBD1 matches 7 bases. The V and J ends lost 5 bases and 12 bases, in that order; junction bases with no gene match: 9. Germline values: CDR1 MGHDK, CDR2 SYGVNS. The CDR3 is 13 residues long. The CDR3 sequence: CASSLSGDRELFF. The CDR3 DNA sequence: TGTGCCAGCAGTCTATCCGGAGACAGGGAACTGTTTTTT.

J is TRBJ1-1 and V is TRBV5-6; D call uncertain. The germline V gene encodes CDR1 SGHDT and CDR2 YYEEEE. The V end lost 4 bases, the J end lost 3 bases, and 10 bases lay between the germline ends. The CDR3 spans 13 residues. CDR3 coding DNA: TGTGCCAGCAGCGCTTCTCAGGACACTGAAGCTTTCTTT. It codes for CASSASQDTEAFF.

The chain has TRBV12-3 or TRBV12-4 and TRBJ2-7; D is uncertain. The CDR3 loop spans 12 amino acids. V gave up 4 bases and J gave up 3 bases, with 7 bases separating them. CDR3 bases: TGTGCCAGCAGTTATATGAACTACGAGCAGTACTTC. Translation gives CASSYMNYEQYF.

Note on this clonotype: This CDR3 fails to terminate in the conserved phenylalanine or tryptophan, so it likely reflects a read error. The chain is built from TRBV12-3 or TRBV12-4 and TRBJ1-1, with a tentative D call TRBD1 (5 bases). V dropped 3 bases and J dropped 7 bases, with 9 bases sitting between them. This CDR3 comprises 12 residues. CDR3 residues: CASSFGGIEAFL. Here the CDR3 DNA reads TGTGCCAGCAGTTTCGGGGGGATTGAAGCTTTCCTT.